The next 5 T cell receptor beta chains were all read from a single sample in a study of radiotherapy plus CTLA-4 blockade in lung cancer. Generated by immunoSEQ multiplex PCR, the TCRdb table keeps only in-frame clones and is missing some. The profile covers over 80,000 clones, with roughly 86% appearing a single time and 15% to 20% taken by the ten largest. The sample was peripheral blood, taken from a patient treated with radiotherapy plus ipilimumab. These receptors were taken from a human donor with non-small cell lung cancer that progressed on radiotherapy plus ipilimumab.

The chain links TRBV5-1 to TRBJ2-1; 11 nucleotides align to TRBD2. V lost 1 base and J lost 4; bases outside the gene matches: 1. The CDR3 consists of 15 residues. Germline assignment: CDR1 SGHRS and CDR2 YFSETQ. CDR3 residues: CASSLTSGGYNEQFF. CDR3 coding DNA: TGCGCCAGCAGCTTGACTAGCGGGGGTTACAATGAGCAGTTCTTC.

In this sample, this clone turned up once. V usage is TRBV7-3 and J usage is TRBJ2-7; D is unresolved. V lost 5 bases, J lost 2 bases, and 4 bases lay in between. Per germline, CDR1 SGHTA and CDR2 FQGTGA. The CDR3 sequence is 11 residues long. The CDR3 region is CASSPPYEQYF. The CDR3, as DNA: TGTGCCAGCAGCCCACCCTACGAGCAGTACTTC.

This clone was seen more than once but under ten times. The rearrangement joins TRBV18 to TRBJ1-5; D is undetermined. Germline-derived CDR1 and CDR2 are KGHSH and LQKENI. The V end was cut by 3 bases, the J end by 5 bases, with 11 bases between. The CDR3 consists of 14 residues. CDR3: CASSPVGTDQPQHF. The DNA for the CDR3 is TGTGCCAGCTCACCTGTGGGAACGGATCAGCCCCAGCATTTT.

The chain couples TRBV11-1 to TRBJ2-7, with D perhaps TRBD1 (6 bases). V shed 2 bases and J shed 2 bases, with 19 bases lying between them. This CDR3 is built from 17 residues. In germline, CDR1 is SGHAT, CDR2 FQDESV (reference sequence). The CDR3 DNA sequence: TGTGCCAGCAGCTTATCGATTCGAGGGGGAATCCCCTACGAGCAGTACTTC. It codes for CASSLSIRGGIPYEQYF.

This chain joins TRBV4-3 and TRBJ1-3; D is uncertain. With 0 bases removed from V and 0 bases from J, the gap between germline ends came to 12 bases. Germline V lookup: CDR1 LGHNA, CDR2 YSLEER. The length of the CDR3 is 17 residues. CDR3 DNA sequence: TGCGCCAGCAGCCAAGATTGGGCCAGAGTCTCTGGAAACACCATATATTTT. This encodes CASSQDWARVSGNTIYF.